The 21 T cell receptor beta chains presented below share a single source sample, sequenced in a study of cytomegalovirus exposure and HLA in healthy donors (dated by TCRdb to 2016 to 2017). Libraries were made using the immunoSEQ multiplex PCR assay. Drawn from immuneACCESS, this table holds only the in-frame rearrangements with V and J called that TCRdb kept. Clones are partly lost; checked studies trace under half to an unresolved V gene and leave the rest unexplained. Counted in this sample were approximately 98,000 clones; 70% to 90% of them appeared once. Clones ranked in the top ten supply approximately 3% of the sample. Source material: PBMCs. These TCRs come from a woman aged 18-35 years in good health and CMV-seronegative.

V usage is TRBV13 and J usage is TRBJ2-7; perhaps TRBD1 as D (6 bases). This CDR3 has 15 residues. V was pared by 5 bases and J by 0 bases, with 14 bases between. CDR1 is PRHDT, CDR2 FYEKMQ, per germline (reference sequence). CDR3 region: CASSEGQVPSYEQYF. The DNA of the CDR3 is TGTGCCAGCAGCGAGGGACAAGTTCCCTCCTACGAGCAGTACTTC.

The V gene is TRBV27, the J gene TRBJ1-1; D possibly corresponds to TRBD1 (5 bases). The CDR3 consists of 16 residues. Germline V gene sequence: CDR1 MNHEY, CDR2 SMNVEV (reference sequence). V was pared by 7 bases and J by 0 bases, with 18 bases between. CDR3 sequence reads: CASTHAWGDLNTEAFF. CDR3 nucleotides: TGTGCCAGCACCCACGCGTGGGGCGATTTGAACACTGAAGCTTTCTTT.

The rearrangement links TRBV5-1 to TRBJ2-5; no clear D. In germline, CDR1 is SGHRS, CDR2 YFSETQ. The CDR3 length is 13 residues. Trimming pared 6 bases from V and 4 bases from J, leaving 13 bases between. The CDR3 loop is CASMTNLGETQYF. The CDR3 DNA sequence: TGCGCCAGCATGACAAATCTGGGAGAGACCCAGTACTTC.

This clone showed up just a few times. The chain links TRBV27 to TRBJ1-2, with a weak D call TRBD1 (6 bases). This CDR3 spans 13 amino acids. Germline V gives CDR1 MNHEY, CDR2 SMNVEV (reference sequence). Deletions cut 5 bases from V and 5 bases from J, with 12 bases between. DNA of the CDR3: TGTGCCAGCAGTCCCAGCACAGGGTATGGCTACACCTTC. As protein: CASSPSTGYGYTF.

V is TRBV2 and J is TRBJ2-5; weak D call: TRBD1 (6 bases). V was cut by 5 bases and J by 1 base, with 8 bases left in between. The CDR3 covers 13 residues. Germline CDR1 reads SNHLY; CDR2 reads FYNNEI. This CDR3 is CASSWDTQETQYF. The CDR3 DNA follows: TGTGCCAGCAGTTGGGACACCCAAGAGACCCAGTACTTC.

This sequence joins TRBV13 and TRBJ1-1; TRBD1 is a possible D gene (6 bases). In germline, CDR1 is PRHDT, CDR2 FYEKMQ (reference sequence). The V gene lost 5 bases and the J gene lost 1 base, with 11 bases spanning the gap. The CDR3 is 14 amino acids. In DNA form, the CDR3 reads TGTGCCAGCAGCCGTAGGACAGAGAACACTGAAGCTTTCTTT. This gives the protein CASSRRTENTEAFF.

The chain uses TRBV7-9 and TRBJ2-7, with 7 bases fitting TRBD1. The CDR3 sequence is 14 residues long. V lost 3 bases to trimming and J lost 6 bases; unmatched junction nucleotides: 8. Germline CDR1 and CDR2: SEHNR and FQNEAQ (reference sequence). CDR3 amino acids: CASSLWGQPSEQYF. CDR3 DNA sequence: TGTGCCAGCAGCTTGTGGGGACAGCCATCCGAGCAGTACTTC.

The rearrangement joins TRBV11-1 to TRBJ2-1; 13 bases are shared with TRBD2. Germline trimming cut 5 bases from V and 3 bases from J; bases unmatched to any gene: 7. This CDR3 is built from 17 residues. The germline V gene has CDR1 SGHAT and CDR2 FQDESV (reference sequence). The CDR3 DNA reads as TGTGCCAGCAGCCCGAGACTAGCGGGGGGCCTCTACAATGAGCAGTTCTTC. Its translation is CASSPRLAGGLYNEQFF.

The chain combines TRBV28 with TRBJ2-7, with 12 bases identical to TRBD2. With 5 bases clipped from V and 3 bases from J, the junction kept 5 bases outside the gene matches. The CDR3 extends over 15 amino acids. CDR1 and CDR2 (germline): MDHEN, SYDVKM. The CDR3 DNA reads TGTGCCAGCAGTCATCTAGCGGGGGGGGGCTACGAGCAGTACTTC. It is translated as CASSHLAGGGYEQYF.

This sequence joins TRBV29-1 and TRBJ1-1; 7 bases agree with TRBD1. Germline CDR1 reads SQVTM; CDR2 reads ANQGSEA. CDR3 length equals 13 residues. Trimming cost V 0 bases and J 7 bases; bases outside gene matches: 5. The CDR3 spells CSVEETGHNEAFF. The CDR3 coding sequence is TGCAGCGTTGAAGAGACAGGGCACAATGAAGCTTTCTTT.

The CDR3 sequence is CSVETGGGYEQYF. The CDR3 nucleotides are TGCAGCGTTGAGACGGGGGGAGGTTACGAGCAGTACTTC. The J gene is TRBJ2-7, the V gene TRBV29-1; TRBD2 agrees at 7 bases. The junction had 6 bases not matched to a gene; V was cut back by 3 bases and J by 4 bases. The germline V gene encodes CDR1 SQVTM and CDR2 ANQGSEA. This CDR3 is built from 13 residues.

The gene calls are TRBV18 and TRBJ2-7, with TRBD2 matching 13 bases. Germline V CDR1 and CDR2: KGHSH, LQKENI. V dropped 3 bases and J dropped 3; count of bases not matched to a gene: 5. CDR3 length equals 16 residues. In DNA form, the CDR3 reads TGTGCCAGCTCACCCCGGACTAGCGGGGGACTCTACGAGCAGTACTTC. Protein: CASSPRTSGGLYEQYF.

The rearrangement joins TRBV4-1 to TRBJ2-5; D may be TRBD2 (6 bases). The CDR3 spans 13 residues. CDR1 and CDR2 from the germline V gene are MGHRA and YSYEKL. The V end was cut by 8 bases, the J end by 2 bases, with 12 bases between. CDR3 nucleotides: TGCGCCAGCGGAAGGGGACTTCAAGAGACCCAGTACTTC. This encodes CASGRGLQETQYF.

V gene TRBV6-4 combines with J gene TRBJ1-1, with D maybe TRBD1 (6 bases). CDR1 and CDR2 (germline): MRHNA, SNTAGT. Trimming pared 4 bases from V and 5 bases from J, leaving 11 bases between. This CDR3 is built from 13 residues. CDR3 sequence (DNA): TGTGCCAGCAGTGCACAAAGGGGGACTGAAGCTTTCTTT. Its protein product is CASSAQRGTEAFF.

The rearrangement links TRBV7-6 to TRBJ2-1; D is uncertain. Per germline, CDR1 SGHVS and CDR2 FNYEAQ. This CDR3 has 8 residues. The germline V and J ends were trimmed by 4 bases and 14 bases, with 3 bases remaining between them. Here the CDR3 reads CASSSKFF. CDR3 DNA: TGTGCCAGCAGCTCCAAGTTCTTC. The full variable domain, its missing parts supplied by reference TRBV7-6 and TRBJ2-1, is GAGVSQSPRYKVTKRGQDVALRCDPISGHVSLYWYRQALGQGPEFLTYFNYEAQQDKSGLPNDRFSAERPEGSISTLTIQRTEQRDSAMYRCASSSKFFGPGTRLTVL.

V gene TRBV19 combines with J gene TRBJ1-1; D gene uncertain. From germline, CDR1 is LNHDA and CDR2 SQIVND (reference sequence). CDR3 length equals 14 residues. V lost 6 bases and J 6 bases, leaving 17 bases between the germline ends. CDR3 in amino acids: CASSAVVFQPEAFF. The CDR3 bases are TGTGCCAGTAGCGCGGTGGTATTCCAACCTGAAGCTTTCTTT.

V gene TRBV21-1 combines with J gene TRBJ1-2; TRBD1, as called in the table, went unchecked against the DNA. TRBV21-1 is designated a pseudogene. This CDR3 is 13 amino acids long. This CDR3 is CASPRGYSYGYTF. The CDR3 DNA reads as TGTGCCAGCCCGAGGGGGTATTCCTATGGCTACACCTTC.

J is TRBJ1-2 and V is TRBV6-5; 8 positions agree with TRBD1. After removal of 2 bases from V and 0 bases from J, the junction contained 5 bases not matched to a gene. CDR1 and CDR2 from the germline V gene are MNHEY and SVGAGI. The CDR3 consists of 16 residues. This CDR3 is CASSYAGGKANYGYTF. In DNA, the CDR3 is TGTGCCAGCAGTTACGCAGGGGGCAAAGCTAACTATGGCTACACCTTC.

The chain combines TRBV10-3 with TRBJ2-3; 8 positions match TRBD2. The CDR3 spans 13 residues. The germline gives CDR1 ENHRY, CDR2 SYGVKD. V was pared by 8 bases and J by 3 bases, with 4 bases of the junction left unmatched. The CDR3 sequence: CAIRGLVTDTQYF. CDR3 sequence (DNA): TGTGCCATCCGGGGACTAGTGACAGATACGCAGTATTTT.

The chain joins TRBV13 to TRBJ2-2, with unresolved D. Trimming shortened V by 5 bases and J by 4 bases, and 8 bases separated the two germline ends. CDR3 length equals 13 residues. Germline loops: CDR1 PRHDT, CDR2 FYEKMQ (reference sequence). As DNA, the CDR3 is TGTGCCAGCAGCATGACTGGCACCGGGGAGCTGTTTTTT. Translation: CASSMTGTGELFF.

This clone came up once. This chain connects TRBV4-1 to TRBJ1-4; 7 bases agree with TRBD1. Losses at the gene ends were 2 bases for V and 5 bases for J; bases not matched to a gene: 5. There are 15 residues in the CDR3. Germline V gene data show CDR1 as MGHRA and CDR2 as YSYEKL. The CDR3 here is CASSQQPTGNEKLFF. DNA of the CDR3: TGCGCCAGCAGCCAACAACCGACAGGGAATGAAAAACTGTTTTTT.